The present TCR beta chain was sequenced within a study of T cells in Graves' hyperthyroidism and ophthalmopathy. The study's findings and limits: The majority of expanded thyroid clonotypes above 0.001 also appeared in blood.

Amplification yielded TCR beta CDR3 regions, with RNA transcripts as the source. Researchers ran a first-round RT-PCR on the TCR CDR3 using the HTBI primer set. MiXCR, run by TCRdb on the multiplex PCR reads, gives a single entry per CDR3 protein. The table has approximately 40,000 distinct CDR3 sequences, around half seen once; the top ten hold roughly 17%. A remark on this clonotype: Its matching antigen is unknown. The CDR3 carries no conserved terminal phenylalanine or tryptophan, so it likely arises from a read error. No DNA is shown, since the ends of the CDR3 on it are uncertain; the CDR3 is the one TCRdb lists.

Pregnant or lactating patients were excluded, as were those with uncontrolled infection or other autoimmune disease. The authors obtained PBMCs from 10 ml of fresh peripheral blood. The germline CDR1 and CDR2 sequences are SQVTM and ANQGSEA. Including both end residues, the CDR3 is 11 amino acids long. The rearrangement uses TRBV29-1 and TRBJ2-2. The origin of this receptor is a man aged 35 to 55 with Graves' ophthalmopathy. Specimen: blood. The CDR3 protein is CSVALTGELLL.